Below are 28 T cell receptor beta chains sequenced from a single sample in a study of cytomegalovirus exposure and HLA in healthy donors. PCR involved 60 Vbeta and 13 Jbeta primers. The table came from immunoSEQ multiplex PCR; TCRdb's copy has only in-frame clones and leaves some out. The data hold some 120,000 clones, with roughly 78% observed a single time. Sequencing used PBMCs. The receptors shown here come from a man aged 25-40 years in good health and CMV-seronegative.

The genes are TRBV6-1 and TRBJ1-1, with TRBD1 matching 8 bases. The CDR3 extends over 15 amino acids. From germline, CDR1 is MNHNS and CDR2 SASEGT. After removal of 4 bases from V and 3 bases from J, the junction contained 7 bases not matched to a gene. In nucleotides, the CDR3 is TGTGCCAGCAGTGTGACAGGGGTAGATCACACTGAAGCTTTCTTT. This gives the protein CASSVTGVDHTEAFF.

This chain joins TRBV4-3 and TRBJ2-7, with unresolved D. Germline values: CDR1 LGHNA, CDR2 YSLEER. Trimming took off 0 bases at V and 2 bases at J, with 5 bases between the two ends. The CDR3 extends over 13 amino acids. For the CDR3, the DNA is TGCGCCAGCAGCCAAGAAACTACCTACGAGCAGTACTTC. This codes for CASSQETTYEQYF.

The rearrangement uses TRBV27 and TRBJ1-4, with D possibly TRBD1 on 5 matching bases. CDR3 length equals 17 residues. CDR1 is MNHEY and CDR2 is SMNVEV in the germline V gene (reference sequence). The V end was cut by 3 bases, the J end by 0 bases, with 14 bases between. CDR3 residues: CASSLYGTHATNEKLFF. The CDR3 DNA is TGTGCCAGCAGTTTGTACGGGACTCATGCAACTAATGAAAAACTGTTTTTT. The full variable domain, its missing parts supplied by reference TRBV27 and TRBJ1-4, is EAQVTQNPRYLITVTGKKLTVTCSQNMNHEYMSWYRQDPGLGLRQIYYSMNVEVTDKGDVPEGYKVSRKEKRNFPLILESPSPNQTSLYFCASSLYGTHATNEKLFFGSGTQLSVL.

This chain uses TRBV12-1 with TRBJ1-5. TRBV12-1 is designated a pseudogene. The CDR3 is 14 amino acids. The CDR3 DNA reads TGTGCCAGCAGCTTAGGGAGTGGCAATCAGCCCCAGCATTTT. Translated, it gives CASSLGSGNQPQHF.

This clone has a handful of counts. V is TRBV5-4 and J is TRBJ1-1; TRBD1 agrees at 7 bases. Germline values: CDR1 SGHNT, CDR2 YYREEE (reference sequence). There are 14 residues in the CDR3. The junction had 8 bases not matched to a gene; V was cut back by 6 bases and J by 3 bases. This chain's CDR3 is CASTVTGWDTEAFF. CDR3 nucleotides: TGTGCCAGCACCGTGACAGGGTGGGACACTGAAGCTTTCTTT.

The chain uses TRBV19 and TRBJ2-1; perhaps TRBD1 as D (6 bases). There are 14 residues in the CDR3. V dropped 6 bases and J dropped 4 bases, with 13 bases sitting between them. Germline V gene data show CDR1 as LNHDA and CDR2 as SQIVND (reference sequence). The CDR3 DNA reads as TGTGCCAGTAGCAGGGGACCGGGATACAATGAGCAGTTCTTC. Translated, it gives CASSRGPGYNEQFF.

The DNA for the CDR3 is TGTGCCAGCAGCTTAGGGGGGGGTGGGAACACCGGGGAGCTGTTTTTT. Its translation is CASSLGGGGNTGELFF. The rearrangement joins TRBV7-9 to TRBJ2-2; TRBD2 agrees at 7 bases. Germline trimming cut 1 base from V and 1 base from J; bases unmatched to any gene: 3. The CDR3 is 16 amino acids. Germline CDR1 SEHNR, CDR2 FQNEAQ (reference sequence).

Only one count was recorded for this clone. This rearrangement joins TRBV29-1 to TRBJ2-3; possibly TRBD2 for D (6 bases). Looked up from germline, CDR1 is SQVTM and CDR2 is ANQGSEA. V lost 7 bases to trimming and J lost 1 base, with 15 bases between them. The CDR3 loop spans 14 amino acids. The CDR3, as DNA: TGCAGCGCGGAGGGGAGTTCGCGCACAGATACGCAGTATTTT. Protein product: CSAEGSSRTDTQYF.

The gene calls are TRBV28 and TRBJ1-2, with 8 bases aligning to TRBD1. The CDR3 is made up of 16 amino acids. Germline-derived CDR1 and CDR2 are MDHEN and SYDVKM. J was trimmed by 7 bases and V by 6 bases; bases with no gene match: 16. The CDR3 DNA follows: TGTGCCAGCAGGGGGACAGGCGGTAGGATCTATGTTGGCTACACCTTC. It specifies CASRGTGGRIYVGYTF.

This clone was counted a single time. The rearrangement uses TRBV27 and TRBJ2-1, with 8 bases identical to TRBD2. CDR1 and CDR2 from the germline V gene are MNHEY and SMNVEV (reference sequence). The CDR3 runs to 14 residues. J gave up 4 bases and V 7 bases, and 6 bases lay outside the gene matches. CDR3 coding DNA: TGTGCCAGCAAGAACCTAGCGGGTTACAATGAGCAGTTCTTC. This sequence encodes CASKNLAGYNEQFF.

This chain joins TRBV5-6 and TRBJ1-5; D not certain. Germline V CDR1 and CDR2: SGHDT, YYEEEE. This CDR3 has 12 amino acids. V lost 4 bases and J 9 bases, leaving 11 bases between the germline ends. The DNA for the CDR3 is TGTGCCAGCAGCCCCAGCGATGGGCCCCAGCATTTT. Translation gives CASSPSDGPQHF.

V usage is TRBV7-8 and J usage is TRBJ2-4, with D unresolved. The length of the CDR3 is 14 residues. With 5 bases removed from V and 2 bases from J, the gap between germline ends came to 10 bases. From germline, CDR1 is SGHVS and CDR2 FQNEAQ. CDR3 amino acids: CASSQEETKNIQYF. CDR3 nucleotide sequence: TGTGCCAGCAGCCAAGAGGAAACCAAAAACATTCAGTACTTC.

V gene TRBV5-1 combines with J gene TRBJ1-2; maybe TRBD1 (5 bases). This CDR3 spans 15 amino acids. CDR1 is SGHRS, CDR2 YFSETQ, per germline. The V and J ends lost 0 bases and 5 bases respectively, with 14 bases between them. The CDR3 DNA sequence: TGCGCCAGCAGCTTGGATCTTGGGGCAGATTATGGCTACACCTTC. Encoded protein: CASSLDLGADYGYTF. The whole variable domain, filled in from reference TRBV5-1 and TRBJ1-2, reads KAGVTQTPRYLIKTRGQQVTLSCSPISGHRSVSWYQQTPGQGLQFLFEYFSETQRNKGNFPGRFSGRQFSNSRSEMNVSTLELGDSALYLCASSLDLGADYGYTFGSGTRLTVV.

The chain couples TRBV6-1 to TRBJ1-1; 7 positions agree with TRBD1. The CDR3 is 19 amino acids. Germline-derived CDR1 and CDR2 are MNHNS and SASEGT. V lost 2 bases to trimming and J lost 3 bases; unmatched junction nucleotides: 18. CDR3 region: CASSEIGPGQQAWYTEAFF. The DNA of the CDR3 is TGTGCCAGCAGTGAAATCGGACCGGGACAGCAAGCTTGGTACACTGAAGCTTTCTTT.

The chain couples TRBV29-1 to TRBJ2-3, with TRBD2 matching over 13 bases. This CDR3 has 21 amino acids. V gave up 1 base and J gave up 1 base; unmatched junction bases: 17. Germline V gives CDR1 SQVTM, CDR2 ANQGSEA. The CDR3 region has the DNA TGCAGCGTTGAAGTCAGGGGACTAGCGGGACACCTAGACCTCTGCACAGATACGCAGTATTTT. It specifies CSVEVRGLAGHLDLCTDTQYF.

The rearrangement links TRBV25-1 to TRBJ2-7; TRBD1 matches 8 bases. This CDR3 has 16 residues. Germline V gene sequence: CDR1 MGHDK, CDR2 SYGVNS. With V trimmed by 4 bases and J by 6 bases, 14 bases remained unmatched. This CDR3 is CASSGSSGQGRSEQYF. CDR3 in DNA: TGTGCCAGCAGTGGCTCTTCTGGACAGGGACGATCCGAGCAGTACTTC.

Concerning this clone itself: Other DNA sequences of this sample code for an identical CDR3. The gene calls are TRBV27 and TRBJ1-5; no definite D call. Trimming took 6 bases from V and 7 from J, leaving 13 bases between them. CDR1 and CDR2 from the germline V gene are MNHEY and SMNVEV (reference sequence). This CDR3 has 13 residues. CDR3 region: CASSSRGGQPQHF. The CDR3 nucleotides read TGTGCCAGCAGCAGTAGAGGTGGACAGCCCCAGCATTTT.

The V call is TRBV4-1, the J call TRBJ1-1; weak D call: TRBD1 (5 bases). Germline CDR1 MGHRA, CDR2 YSYEKL. The CDR3 consists of 14 residues. Trimming left V 4 bases short and J 6 bases short, with 15 bases between. The CDR3 DNA follows: TGCGCCAGCAGCCGGGGACTCCTGGGGGCTGAAGCTTTCTTT. This sequence encodes CASSRGLLGAEAFF.

V gene TRBV9 combines with J gene TRBJ2-1; TRBD2 agrees at 7 bases. Germline CDR1 SGDLS, CDR2 YYNGEE. This CDR3 spans 14 amino acids. J lost 7 bases, V lost 3 bases, and 7 bases had no gene match. CDR3 in DNA: TGTGCCAGCAGCGGTGCGGGACTAAGTAATGAGCAGTTCTTC. Translated, it gives CASSGAGLSNEQFF.

DNA of the CDR3: TGTGCCAGTCAGCCTAGATCACAGCAGGGTACGCAGTATTTT. Protein: CASQPRSQQGTQYF. The chain uses TRBV19 and TRBJ2-3; tentative D call: TRBD1 (5 bases). Germline CDR1 reads LNHDA; CDR2 reads SQIVND (reference sequence). The V gene lost 8 bases and the J gene lost 8 bases, with 20 bases spanning the gap. CDR3 size: 14 residues.

The CDR3 DNA reads as TGCGCCAGCAGCTCGGAGGGGACTAGCGGGAGTACTGCAACCTACGAGCAGTACTTC. Translating it yields CASSSEGTSGSTATYEQYF. The rearrangement uses TRBV5-1 and TRBJ2-7, with 14 bases matching TRBD2. From germline, CDR1 is SGHRS and CDR2 YFSETQ. With V trimmed by 3 bases and J by 2 bases, 13 bases remained unmatched. The CDR3 totals 19 residues.

The sample holds many counts of this clone. The V call is TRBV10-2, the J call TRBJ2-2; maybe TRBD1 (5 bases). This CDR3 has 14 residues. Trimming removed 6 bases at V and 6 bases at J, with 14 bases between. In germline, CDR1 is WSHSY, CDR2 SAAADI. In DNA form, the CDR3 reads TGCGCCAGCAGCCGGACACGAAGTTCCGGGGAGCTGTTTTTT. Residues: CASSRTRSSGELFF.

The rearrangement uses TRBV7-8 and TRBJ2-5; TRBD1 agrees at 7 bases. V lost 5 bases, J lost 5 bases, and 8 bases stayed unmatched. The germline V gene has CDR1 SGHVS and CDR2 FQNEAQ. The CDR3 totals 14 residues. CDR3 coding DNA: TGTGCCAGCAGCCAGGGACAGACCGGGGAGACCCAGTACTTC. Its protein product is CASSQGQTGETQYF. Full variable domain (rest looked up from reference TRBV7-8 and TRBJ2-5): GAGVSQSPRYKVAKRGQDVALRCDPISGHVSLFWYQQALGQGPEFLTYFQNEAQLDKSGLPSDRFFAERPEGSVSTLKIQRTQQEDSAVYLCASSQGQTGETQYFGPGTRLLVL.

In DNA, the CDR3 is TGTGCCAGCAGCTTAGAACGGACAGGAGGTATTGAAGCTTTCTTT. This gives the protein CASSLERTGGIEAFF. The chain recombines TRBV7-8 with TRBJ1-1, with 7 nucleotides matching TRBD1. The J segment lost 7 bases and the V segment lost 1 base, leaving 9 bases of the junction unmatched. The CDR3 sequence is 15 residues long. Germline lookup yields CDR1 SGHVS and CDR2 FQNEAQ.

The chain is built from TRBV27 and TRBJ2-7; TRBD1 matches at 9 bases. Germline trimming cut 6 bases from V and 2 bases from J; bases unmatched to any gene: 8. This CDR3 spans 15 amino acids. CDR1 is MNHEY, CDR2 SMNVEV, per germline (reference sequence). The CDR3 sequence: CASSGDRAIPYEQYF. The CDR3 DNA reads as TGTGCCAGCAGCGGGGACAGGGCGATACCCTACGAGCAGTACTTC.

V and J are TRBV5-1 and TRBJ2-1; 12 bases map to TRBD1. The trim removed 7 bases at V and 9 bases at J, leaving 8 bases unmatched. The CDR3 is made up of 14 amino acids. Germline V lookup: CDR1 SGHRS, CDR2 YFSETQ. CDR3 loop: CASLEGTGGSEQFF. CDR3 bases: TGCGCCAGCCTTGAAGGGACAGGGGGCTCTGAGCAGTTCTTC.

J is TRBJ1-1 and V is TRBV6-6, with unresolved D. Looked up from germline, CDR1 is MNHNY and CDR2 is SVGAGI (reference sequence). V was shortened by 1 base and J by 4 bases, with 7 bases between the two germline ends. CDR3 size: 13 residues. CDR3 DNA: TGTGCCAGCAGTTACTTGGGGAGCACTGAAGCTTTCTTT. Its translation is CASSYLGSTEAFF.

V is TRBV7-2 and J is TRBJ2-3; the D gene is possibly TRBD2 (5 bases). Trimming cost V 3 bases and J 4 bases, with 8 bases left between them. Germline CDR1 SGHTA, CDR2 FQGNSA. This CDR3 spans 13 amino acids. The CDR3 DNA reads TGTGCCAGCAGCTTTGGTAGCGCAGATACGCAGTATTTT. Translating gives CASSFGSADTQYF.